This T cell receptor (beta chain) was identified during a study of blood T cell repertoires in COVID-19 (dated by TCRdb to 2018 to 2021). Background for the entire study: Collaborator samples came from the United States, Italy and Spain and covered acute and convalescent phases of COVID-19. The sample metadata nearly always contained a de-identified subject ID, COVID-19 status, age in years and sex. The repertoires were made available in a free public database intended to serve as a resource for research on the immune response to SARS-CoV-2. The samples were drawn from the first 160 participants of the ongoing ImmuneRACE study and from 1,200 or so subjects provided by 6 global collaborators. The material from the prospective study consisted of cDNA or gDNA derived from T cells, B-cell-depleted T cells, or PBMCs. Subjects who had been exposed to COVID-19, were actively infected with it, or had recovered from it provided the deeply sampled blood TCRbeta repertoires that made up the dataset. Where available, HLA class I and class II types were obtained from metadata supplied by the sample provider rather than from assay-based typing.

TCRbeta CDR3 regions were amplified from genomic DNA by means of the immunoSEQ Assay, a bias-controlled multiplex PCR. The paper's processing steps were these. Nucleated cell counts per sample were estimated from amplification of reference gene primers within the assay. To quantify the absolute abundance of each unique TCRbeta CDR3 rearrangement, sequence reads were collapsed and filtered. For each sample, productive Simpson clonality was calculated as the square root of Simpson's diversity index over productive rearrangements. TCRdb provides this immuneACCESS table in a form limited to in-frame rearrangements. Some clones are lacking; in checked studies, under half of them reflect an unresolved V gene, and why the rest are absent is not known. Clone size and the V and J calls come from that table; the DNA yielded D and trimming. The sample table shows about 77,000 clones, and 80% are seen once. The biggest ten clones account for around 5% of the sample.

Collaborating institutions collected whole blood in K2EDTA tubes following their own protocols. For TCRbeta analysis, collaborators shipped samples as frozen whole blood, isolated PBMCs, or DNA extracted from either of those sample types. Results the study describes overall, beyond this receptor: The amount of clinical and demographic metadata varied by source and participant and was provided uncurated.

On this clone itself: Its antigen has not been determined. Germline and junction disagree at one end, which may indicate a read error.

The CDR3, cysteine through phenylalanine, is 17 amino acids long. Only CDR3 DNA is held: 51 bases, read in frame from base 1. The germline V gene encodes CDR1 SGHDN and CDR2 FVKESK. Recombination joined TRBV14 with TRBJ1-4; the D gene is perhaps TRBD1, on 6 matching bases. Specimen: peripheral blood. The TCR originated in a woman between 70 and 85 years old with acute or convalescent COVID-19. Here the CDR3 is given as CASGQSGRGAVNEKLFF. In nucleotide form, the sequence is TGTGCCAGCGGCCAAAGTGGACGGGGGGCGGTAAATGAAAAACTGTTTTTT.